One T cell receptor (beta chain) is described in this entry. The PCR ran on 60 Vbeta and 13 Jbeta primers. TCRdb keeps only in-frame clones here, not all; method: immunoSEQ multiplex PCR. Its listing shows about 200,000 clones. The data derive from a study of cytomegalovirus exposure and HLA in healthy donors. This receptor was taken from a man aged 25 to 40 in good health and CMV-seronegative. Sequenced input: PBMCs.

The CDR3, as DNA: TGTGCCAGCAGCTTGAATTGGCAGGATAATGAAAAACTGTTTTTT. This codes for CASSLNWQDNEKLFF. The rearrangement joins TRBV5-4 to TRBJ1-4; D is unclear. The CDR3 is 15 residues long. Trimming removed 1 base from V and 4 bases from J, with 11 bases in between. Germline-derived CDR1 and CDR2 are SGHNT and YYREEE (reference sequence).